Shown below are 17 T cell receptor beta chains from a single sample sequenced in a study of shared clonotypes between healthy human individuals. The table came from immunoSEQ multiplex PCR; TCRdb's copy has only in-frame clones and leaves some out. The data contain some 700,000 clones, less than 95% of them seen just once; the ten biggest clones take up 34%. The sample was memory CD8+ T cells from PBMCs. As for subset: CD45RO+ cells pooled with CCR7-negative TemRA cells. The receptors stem from a man younger than 30 in good health. Some clones in this sample may be carry-over from other donors' samples.

This rearrangement joins TRBV18 to TRBJ2-3; D possibly uses TRBD1 or TRBD2 (5 bases each). Germline V gene data show CDR1 as KGHSH and CDR2 as LQKENI. This CDR3 contains 16 residues. The V gene lost 3 bases and the J gene lost 0 bases, with 13 bases spanning the gap. DNA for the CDR3: TGTGCCAGCTCACCCTTCCGGGACGGAAGCACAGATACGCAGTATTTT. Residues: CASSPFRDGSTDTQYF.

The chain links TRBV2 to TRBJ1-4; D not certain. The CDR3 totals 14 residues. Deletions cut 7 bases from V and 5 bases from J, with 14 bases between. Germline-derived CDR1 and CDR2 are SNHLY and FYNNEI. In DNA, the CDR3 is TGTGCCAGCAAGAGGGCCGCCCCCAATGAAAAACTGTTTTTT. It is translated as CASKRAAPNEKLFF.

With regard to this clone: Since a far larger clone is one base different, this is likely a read error. The chain employs TRBV4-2 and TRBJ1-1; D is perhaps TRBD1 (5 bases). This CDR3 has 15 amino acids. CDR1 is LGHNA, CDR2 YNFKEQ, per germline. The chain's CDR3 is CARSTGGEGFTEAFF. The DNA for the CDR3 is TGTGCCCGCAGTACCGGGGGGGAGGGGTTCACTGAAGCTTTCTTT.

The chain joins TRBV13 to TRBJ2-3; 9 bases are a match to TRBD2. The CDR3 length is 16 residues. Germline CDR1 PRHDT, CDR2 FYEKMQ (reference sequence). V lost 1 base to trimming and J lost 2 bases; unmatched junction nucleotides: 4. CDR3 sequence: CASSLEAGGNTDTQYF. CDR3 coding DNA: TGTGCCAGCAGCTTAGAGGCGGGAGGGAACACAGATACGCAGTATTTT.

The V and J genes are TRBV6-5 and TRBJ2-1; either TRBD1 or TRBD2 may supply D (5 bases each). The CDR3 sequence is 16 residues long. V lost 2 bases and J lost 2, with 13 bases in between. Germline V CDR1 and CDR2: MNHEY, SVGAGI. The CDR3 DNA follows: TGTGCCAGCAGTTACGGCAGCCGGGACCCCTACAATGAGCAGTTCTTC. Translation gives CASSYGSRDPYNEQFF.

This chain's CDR3 is CASGLGNIEAFF. The CDR3 bases are TGTGCTAGTGGTTTGGGAAATATTGAAGCTTTCTTT. The V and J genes are TRBV12-5 and TRBJ1-1, with D unresolved. The CDR3 consists of 12 residues. Trimming cost V 1 base and J 7 bases, with 7 bases left between them. Germline assignment: CDR1 LGHNT and CDR2 FRNRAP.

The V and J genes are TRBV4-3 and TRBJ2-6; perhaps TRBD1 as D (5 bases). Germline lookup yields CDR1 LGHNA and CDR2 YSLEER. Trimming took off 3 bases at V and 0 bases at J, with 15 bases between the two ends. The CDR3 contains 18 residues. This CDR3 is CASSHDHDSRSGANVLTF. The CDR3 bases are TGCGCCAGCAGCCACGACCACGACAGCCGCTCTGGGGCCAACGTCCTGACTTTC.

The chain joins TRBV28 to TRBJ2-3; D is uncertain. Trimming cost V 6 bases and J 4 bases, with 17 bases left between them. Germline lookup yields CDR1 MDHEN and CDR2 SYDVKM. The CDR3 is 15 amino acids. CDR3 amino acids: CASRRLGRRPDTQYF. In DNA form, the CDR3 reads TGTGCCAGCAGACGACTGGGCCGGCGACCAGATACGCAGTATTTT. The full variable domain, its missing parts supplied by reference TRBV28 and TRBJ2-3, is DVKVTQSSRYLVKRTGEKVFLECVQDMDHENMFWYRQDPGLGLRLIYFSYDVKMKEKGDIPEGYSVSREKKERFSLILESASTNQTSMYLCASRRLGRRPDTQYFGPGTRLTVL.

The chain links TRBV28 to TRBJ2-1, with 13 positions matching TRBD2. CDR1 and CDR2 (germline): MDHEN, SYDVKM. J lost 7 bases, V lost 4 bases, and 7 bases had no gene match. The CDR3 has 16 amino acids. CDR3 loop: CASSSGTSGTGNEQFF. CDR3 sequence (DNA): TGTGCCAGCAGTTCCGGGACTAGCGGGACCGGGAATGAGCAGTTCTTC.

This chain uses TRBV6-5 with TRBJ2-5; 11 bases fit TRBD2. This CDR3 contains 16 residues. The germline CDR1 and CDR2 sequences are MNHEY and SVGAGI. J was trimmed by 2 bases and V by 4 bases; bases with no gene match: 6. CDR3 amino acids: CASSSSSGRSQETQYF. The CDR3 coding sequence is TGTGCCAGCAGTTCCTCTAGCGGGAGGTCACAAGAGACCCAGTACTTC.

DNA of the CDR3: TGTGCCAGCAGTGCAGAGGCCAAACAGGGGGCAACCCTATACTATGGCTACACCTTC. It translates to CASSAEAKQGATLYYGYTF. The rearrangement uses TRBV6-1 and TRBJ1-2, with 9 bases aligning to TRBD1. Germline V gives CDR1 MNHNS, CDR2 SASEGT. V lost 4 bases, J lost 3 bases, and 18 bases stayed unmatched. The CDR3 consists of 19 residues.

The chain recombines TRBV9 with TRBJ1-1; 11 nucleotides match TRBD1. The ends lost 4 bases at V and 5 bases at J; junction bases unmatched: 10. This CDR3 comprises 16 residues. Germline V lookup: CDR1 SGDLS, CDR2 YYNGEE. The CDR3 bases are TGTGCCAGCAGCCTCGGGACAGGGGGTTTCGTTACTGAAGCTTTCTTT. Its protein product is CASSLGTGGFVTEAFF.

This chain links TRBV15 with TRBJ2-7; D remains ambiguous. The CDR3 loop spans 13 amino acids. CDR1 and CDR2 (germline): LNHNV, YYDKDF (reference sequence). V was clipped by 5 bases and J by 1 base, with 9 bases between them. The CDR3 reads CATSPAESYEQYF. CDR3 in DNA: TGTGCCACCAGCCCCGCGGAGTCCTACGAGCAGTACTTC. Complete variable domain (other parts from reference TRBV15 and TRBJ2-7): DAMVIQNPRYQVTQFGKPVTLSCSQTLNHNVMYWYQQKSSQAPKLLFHYYDKDFNNEADTPDNFQSRRPNTSFCFLDIRSPGLGDTAMYLCATSPAESYEQYFGPGTRLTVT.

In this sample, this clone turned up once. This chain connects TRBV5-6 to TRBJ1-1; tentative D call: TRBD1 (5 bases). Germline CDR1 reads SGHDT; CDR2 reads YYEEEE. This CDR3 contains 14 residues. Trimming removed 1 base from V and 0 bases from J, with 7 bases in between. This CDR3 reads CASSLQGMNTEAFF. The CDR3 DNA follows: TGTGCCAGCAGCTTGCAGGGCATGAACACTGAAGCTTTCTTT.

J is TRBJ2-7 and V is TRBV19; no firm D call. Trimming cost V 8 bases and J 0 bases, with 11 bases left between them. Germline-derived CDR1 and CDR2 are LNHDA and SQIVND (reference sequence). CDR3 length: 13 residues. The CDR3 reads CASAYRFSYEQYF. CDR3 coding DNA: TGTGCCAGTGCCTATCGATTCTCCTACGAGCAGTACTTC.

The genes are TRBV11-2 and TRBJ2-1; D is perhaps TRBD2 (5 bases). CDR1 and CDR2 (germline): SGHAT, FQNNGV. The V end was cut by 3 bases, the J end by 7 bases, with 19 bases between. The CDR3 consists of 16 residues. The CDR3 sequence: CASSFTGLRRGNEQFF. CDR3 sequence (DNA): TGTGCCAGCAGCTTTACCGGGCTACGTCGGGGTAATGAGCAGTTCTTC.

The V gene is TRBV15, the J gene TRBJ1-2; D is possibly TRBD1 (5 bases). This CDR3 region has 14 residues. Per the germline V gene, CDR1 is LNHNV and CDR2 is YYDKDF (reference sequence). Trimming cost V 0 bases and J 6 bases, with 11 bases left between them. CDR3 in DNA: TGTGCCACCAGCAGAGATCGGGGGTTCGATGGCTACACCTTC. Translation: CATSRDRGFDGYTF.